The rows below give T cell receptor beta chains drawn from one sample of a study of shared clonotypes between healthy human individuals. Assay: immunoSEQ multiplex PCR; the TCRdb copy retains only in-frame clones and omits some. Among about 1 million clones, more than 65% were seen once, and the ten largest hold approximately 1.5%. Material: memory CD4+ T cells sorted from blood. These TCRs come from a man aged 18 to 30 in good health. Both conserved end residues are part of each CDR3. The D gene is left open where the match is weak. Only part of the rows carry a size: once, few, many, or a class if the clone is expanded.

V: TRBV7-9; size: .; length: 13; D: .; J: TRBJ2-2; DNA: TGTGCCAGCATTTACGGGGGCACCGGGGAGCTGTTTTTT; CDR3: CASIYGGTGELFF
V: TRBV25-1; size: .; length: 15; D: TRBD1; J: TRBJ1-5; DNA: TGTGCCAGCAGTCCCCAGGGACAGAGCAATCAGCCCCAGCATTTT; CDR3: CASSPQGQSNQPQHF
V: TRBV2; size: .; length: 12; D: .; J: TRBJ1-2; DNA: TGTGCCAGCAGTGATACTAGGGGTGGCTACACCTTC; CDR3: CASSDTRGGYTF
V: TRBV6-5; size: once; length: 16; D: .; J: TRBJ2-4; DNA: TGTGCCAGCAGTTTGACAGGATTCCTAGCCAAAAACATTCAGTACTTC; CDR3: CASSLTGFLAKNIQYF
V: TRBV2; size: .; length: 16; D: TRBD1; J: TRBJ1-6; DNA: TGTGCCAGCAGAGAAGGGACAGGGTTGAATAATTCACCCCTCCACTTT; CDR3: CASREGTGLNNSPLHF
V: TRBV5-1; size: .; length: 15; D: TRBD2; J: TRBJ2-6; DNA: TGCGCCAGTCAGACTAGCGGGGCTGGGGCCAACGTCCTGACTTTC; CDR3: CASQTSGAGANVLTF
V: TRBV18; size: many; length: 14; D: .; J: TRBJ2-5; DNA: TGTGCCAGCTCACCACAACTAGCTTCGAAGACCCAGTACTTC; CDR3: CASSPQLASKTQYF
V: TRBV30; size: few; length: 14; D: .; J: TRBJ1-5; DNA: TGTGCCTGGAGTGAAGGGGGGAGCAATCAGCCCCAGCATTTT; CDR3: CAWSEGGSNQPQHF
V: TRBV5-1; size: many; length: 15; D: .; J: TRBJ2-3; DNA: TGCGCCAGCAGCACCCTACCCCGGGGCACAGATACGCAGTATTTT; CDR3: CASSTLPRGTDTQYF
V: TRBV30; size: few; length: 12; D: .; J: TRBJ1-2; DNA: TGTGCCTGGAGTGTACTGATGGGAGGCTACACCTTC; CDR3: CAWSVLMGGYTF
V: TRBV28; size: once; length: 16; D: TRBD1; J: TRBJ1-6; DNA: TGTGCCAGCAGTTTAAAGGGACAGGCTACTCGTTCACCCCTCCACTTT; CDR3: CASSLKGQATRSPLHF
V: TRBV5-5; size: .; length: 14; D: .; J: TRBJ2-2; DNA: TGTGCCAGCAGCACAGGACTTAACACCGGGGAGCTGTTTTTT; CDR3: CASSTGLNTGELFF
V: TRBV7-2; size: once; length: 13; D: .; J: TRBJ2-2; DNA: TGTGCCAGTTCAGTGGGGAACACCGGGGAGCTGTTTTTT; CDR3: CASSVGNTGELFF
V: TRBV6-5; size: few; length: 13; D: TRBD1; J: TRBJ2-3; DNA: TGTGCCAGCAGAAACAGGGGTCGAGATACGCAGTATTTT; CDR3: CASRNRGRDTQYF
V: TRBV4-2; size: .; length: 16; D: TRBD2; J: TRBJ2-3; DNA: TGTGCCAGCAGCCCCGTAGCGGGGGTTTTCACAGATACGCAGTATTTT; CDR3: CASSPVAGVFTDTQYF
V: TRBV19; size: .; length: 15; D: .; J: TRBJ1-5; DNA: TGTGCCAGTACTGGCGGCCCATCGGGCAATCAGCCCCAGCATTTT; CDR3: CASTGGPSGNQPQHF
V: TRBV11-2; size: .; length: 13; D: .; J: TRBJ2-3; DNA: TGTGCCAGCAGCTCCGGGATCACAGATACGCAGTATTTT; CDR3: CASSSGITDTQYF
V: TRBV7-2; size: once; length: 15; D: .; J: TRBJ1-2; DNA: TGTGCCAGCAGCTTAGGGGCAGGGAGGGACTATGGCTACACCTTC; CDR3: CASSLGAGRDYGYTF
V: TRBV11-2; size: .; length: 15; D: .; J: TRBJ2-1; DNA: TGTGCCAGCAGCCCCGGGGGACTCCTCTACAATGAGCAGTTCTTC; CDR3: CASSPGGLLYNEQFF
V: TRBV5-1; size: .; length: 16; D: .; J: TRBJ2-7; DNA: TGCGCCAGCAGCCCCCAGGCGGCACAAGCCTCCTACGAGCAGTACTTC; CDR3: CASSPQAAQASYEQYF
V: TRBV10-1; size: once; length: 15; D: .; J: TRBJ2-3; DNA: TGCGCCAGCAGTGAGTCGAGGACAAGCACAGATACGCAGTATTTT; CDR3: CASSESRTSTDTQYF
V: TRBV28; size: .; length: 13; D: TRBD1; J: TRBJ1-2; DNA: TGTGCCAGCAGTTTCAGGGGGCCATATGGCTACACCTTC; CDR3: CASSFRGPYGYTF
V: TRBV5-1; size: once; length: 12; D: TRBD2; J: TRBJ2-5; DNA: TGCGCCAGCAGTAGGGGAGGGGAGACCCAGTACTTC; CDR3: CASSRGGETQYF
V: TRBV7-3; size: once; length: 14; D: .; J: TRBJ2-7; DNA: TGTGCCAGCAGTCCTGACAGGAGCTCCTACGAGCAGTACTTC; CDR3: CASSPDRSSYEQYF
V: TRBV28; size: .; length: 14; D: .; J: TRBJ1-1; DNA: TGTGCCAGCAGTTTATATGGCATCTTCACTGAAGCTTTCTTT; CDR3: CASSLYGIFTEAFF
V: TRBV14; size: .; length: 14; D: .; J: TRBJ2-7; DNA: TGTGCCAGCAGCCCCCGGATTGGAGGGGACGAGCAGTACTTC; CDR3: CASSPRIGGDEQYF
V: TRBV5-4; size: .; length: 15; D: TRBD1; J: TRBJ2-7; DNA: TGTGCCAGCAGCTTTGAACCGGGACAGGCCTACGAGCAGTACTTC; CDR3: CASSFEPGQAYEQYF
V: TRBV11-2; size: .; length: 13; D: TRBD2; J: TRBJ2-7; DNA: TGTGCCAGTTCCGGGACTAGCGTGGGCGAGCAGTACTTC; CDR3: CASSGTSVGEQYF
V: TRBV9; size: .; length: 17; D: TRBD2; J: TRBJ2-1; DNA: TGTGCCAGCAGCGTAGCCGCGACTAGCCGGGGTTACAATGAGCAGTTCTTC; CDR3: CASSVAATSRGYNEQFF
V: TRBV9; size: .; length: 14; D: .; J: TRBJ1-3; DNA: TGTGCCAGCAGCGTCACTGACTCTGGAAACACCATATATTTT; CDR3: CASSVTDSGNTIYF
V: TRBV6-1; size: .; length: 11; D: .; J: TRBJ2-3; DNA: TGTGCCAGCAGTGAAGAACAGACGCAGTATTTT; CDR3: CASSEEQTQYF
V: TRBV19; size: .; length: 14; D: TRBD2; J: TRBJ2-7; DNA: TGTGCCAGTAGTACTGGGACTAGCGGTACTGAGCAGTACTTC; CDR3: CASSTGTSGTEQYF
V: TRBV6-5; size: .; length: 15; D: TRBD1; J: TRBJ1-2; DNA: TGTGCCAGCAGTTACCGGGACAGGGGGTACTATGGCTACACCTTC; CDR3: CASSYRDRGYYGYTF
V: TRBV5-1; size: .; length: 16; D: TRBD2; J: TRBJ2-3; DNA: TGCGCCAGCAGCCTGGATACAGCGGGGGGACCAGATACGCAGTATTTT; CDR3: CASSLDTAGGPDTQYF
V: TRBV5-1; size: .; length: 15; D: .; J: TRBJ2-7; DNA: TGCGCCAGCAGCTTGGGGGGTCCTAATCCCTACGAGCAGTACTTC; CDR3: CASSLGGPNPYEQYF
V: TRBV28; size: .; length: 12; D: TRBD1; J: TRBJ1-4; DNA: TGTGCCAGCAGCCTCCAGGGGGGAAAACTGTTTTTT; CDR3: CASSLQGGKLFF
V: TRBV7-3; size: .; length: 14; D: .; J: TRBJ2-2; DNA: TGTGCCAGCAGCTTAGGACCGACAAGCGGGGAGCTGTTTTTT; CDR3: CASSLGPTSGELFF
V: TRBV4-1; size: .; length: 16; D: TRBD1; J: TRBJ1-5; DNA: TGCGCCAGCAGCCAAGAAACGACAGGGTCCAATCAGCCCCAGCATTTT; CDR3: CASSQETTGSNQPQHF
V: TRBV6-5; size: .; length: 14; D: TRBD1; J: TRBJ1-1; DNA: TGTGCCAGCAGTAAAAGGGACAGGAACACTGAAGCTTTCTTT; CDR3: CASSKRDRNTEAFF
V: TRBV9; size: .; length: 15; D: .; J: TRBJ1-3; DNA: TGTGCCAGCAGCCGGGACGGGGGAACCGGAAACACCATATATTTT; CDR3: CASSRDGGTGNTIYF
V: TRBV5-1; size: .; length: 14; D: .; J: TRBJ2-3; DNA: TGCGCCAGCAGCTTGTTGGGGGCGGGAGATACGCAGTATTTT; CDR3: CASSLLGAGDTQYF
V: TRBV5-1; size: .; length: 16; D: .; J: TRBJ2-1; DNA: TGCGCCAGCAGCTTGCCAGAAGGGACGCCCTACAATGAGCAGTTCTTC; CDR3: CASSLPEGTPYNEQFF
V: TRBV14; size: .; length: 15; D: .; J: TRBJ1-2; DNA: TGTGCCAGCAGCCAAGATGGGACACGAAACTATGGCTACACCTTC; CDR3: CASSQDGTRNYGYTF
V: TRBV2; size: few; length: 14; D: .; J: TRBJ2-2; DNA: TGTGCCAGCAGAGAAGAGTTAAACACCGGGGAGCTGTTTTTT; CDR3: CASREELNTGELFF
V: TRBV14; size: .; length: 15; D: .; J: TRBJ2-5; DNA: TGTGCCAGCAGCCAAGTGCTGGGGGGCAGGGAGACCCAGTACTTC; CDR3: CASSQVLGGRETQYF
V: TRBV7-2; size: .; length: 15; D: TRBD1; J: TRBJ1-5; DNA: TGTGCCCGCAGCCTGGGACAGCATAGCAATCAGCCCCAGCATTTT; CDR3: CARSLGQHSNQPQHF
V: TRBV11-2; size: many; length: 14; D: .; J: TRBJ2-5; DNA: TGTGCCAGCAGCTTGGCAGGTTACCAAGAGACCCAGTACTTC; CDR3: CASSLAGYQETQYF
V: TRBV7-8; size: .; length: 14; D: .; J: TRBJ1-2; DNA: TGTGCCAGCAGCTTACGGGAGGGCAACTATGGCTACACCTTC; CDR3: CASSLREGNYGYTF
V: TRBV5-6; size: many; length: 15; D: .; J: TRBJ2-6; DNA: TGTGCCAGCAGCTTGCCCGGGTCAGGGGCCAACGTCCTGACTTTC; CDR3: CASSLPGSGANVLTF
V: TRBV7-2; size: .; length: 15; D: TRBD1; J: TRBJ1-1; DNA: TGTGCCAGCAGCTTAGCTCCAGGGGGGGTGACTGAAGCTTTCTTT; CDR3: CASSLAPGGVTEAFF